Shown below are 9 T cell receptor beta chains from a single sample sequenced in a study of control samples from healthy donors and cancer patients. Clones were read by immunoSEQ multiplex PCR, and TCRdb kept only the in-frame ones, dropping some. There are fewer than 50,000 clones in the sample; more than 90% occur only once, and 0.7% to 0.85% lies in the top ten. Sequenced: PBMCs. The receptors derive from a man aged 30-40 years with colorectal cancer.

The gene calls are TRBV27 and TRBJ2-5; 7 bases agree with TRBD1. Germline V gives CDR1 MNHEY, CDR2 SMNVEV (reference sequence). CDR3 size: 17 residues. V shed 2 bases, J shed 2 bases, and the junction held 11 bases outside the gene matches. The CDR3 loop is CASSLQGQALAQETQYF. The DNA of the CDR3 is TGTGCCAGCAGTTTACAAGGACAGGCGCTTGCACAAGAGACCCAGTACTTC.

The chain is built from TRBV24-1 and TRBJ2-2; 8 nucleotides line up with TRBD1. J lost 5 bases, V lost 1 base, and 5 bases had no gene match. The germline gives CDR1 KGHDR, CDR2 SFDVKD. The CDR3 runs 16 residues. The CDR3: CATSDFGRGPTGELFF. The CDR3 DNA is TGTGCCACCAGTGATTTTGGCAGGGGGCCTACCGGGGAGCTGTTTTTT.

The chain couples TRBV6-6 to TRBJ2-1; 7 nucleotides line up with TRBD1. This CDR3 comprises 13 residues. CDR1 and CDR2 (germline): MNHNY, SVGAGI (reference sequence). V trimming: 5 bases; J trimming: 4 bases; junction bases outside the gene matches: 2. CDR3 DNA: TGTGCCAGCAGTACGGGACAGTACAATGAGCAGTTCTTC. Translating it yields CASSTGQYNEQFF.

CDR3 sequence reads: CASSPRSQGGNTIYF. The CDR3 nucleotides are TGTGCCAGCAGTCCCCGAAGCCAGGGGGGAAACACCATATATTTT. The chain joins TRBV3-1 (or the pseudogene TRBV3-2) to TRBJ1-3; a possible D gene is TRBD1 (6 bases). The CDR3 spans 15 residues. V lost 6 bases and J 4 bases, leaving 16 bases between the germline ends. Germline V gene data show CDR1 as LGHDT and CDR2 as YNNKEL (reference sequence).

The chain recombines TRBV2 with TRBJ2-6, with D unclear. The V gene lost 6 bases and the J gene lost 4 bases, with 10 bases spanning the gap. This CDR3 is 14 amino acids long. CDR1 is SNHLY and CDR2 is FYNNEI in the germline V gene. The CDR3, as DNA: TGTGCCAGCAGCCTTAGTTACGGGGCCAACGTCCTGACTTTC. Residues: CASSLSYGANVLTF. Looking up the rest from reference TRBV2 and TRBJ2-6 gives the full variable domain: EPEVTQTPSHQVTQMGQEVILRCVPISNHLYFYWYRQILGQKVEFLVSFYNNEISEKSEIFDDQFSVERPDGSNFTLKIRSTKLEDSAMYFCASSLSYGANVLTFGAGSRLTVL.

The J gene is TRBJ2-1, the V gene TRBV7-2; D is uncertain. CDR1 and CDR2 from the germline V gene are SGHTA and FQGNSA. Trimming removed 5 bases from V and 6 bases from J, with 5 bases in between. The CDR3 is made up of 11 amino acids. The CDR3 loop is CASSPFNEQFF. CDR3 nucleotide sequence: TGTGCCAGCAGCCCCTTCAATGAGCAGTTCTTC.

The chain joins TRBV2 to TRBJ1-2; TRBD1 matches at 7 bases. The germline V gene has CDR1 SNHLY and CDR2 FYNNEI. The CDR3 has 15 residues. V trimming: 7 bases; J trimming: 8 bases; junction bases outside the gene matches: 16. The DNA of the CDR3 is TGTGCCAGCACCAGGGAGGGGGCGGAGTTCGGGGGCTACACCTTC. Its translation is CASTREGAEFGGYTF.

The chain carries TRBV7-2 and TRBJ2-1; 11 bases align to TRBD2. Germline V gene data show CDR1 as SGHTA and CDR2 as FQGNSA. The CDR3 totals 17 residues. Trimming took 4 bases from V and 0 from J; bases not matched to a gene: 5. This chain's CDR3 is CASSSKTSGGSYNEQFF. CDR3 bases: TGTGCCAGCAGCTCTAAAACTAGCGGGGGCTCCTACAATGAGCAGTTCTTC.

The J gene is TRBJ2-4, the V gene TRBV28; D perhaps matches TRBD1 (6 bases). This CDR3 contains 16 residues. Looked up from germline, CDR1 is MDHEN and CDR2 is SYDVKM. V lost 6 bases, J lost 1 base, and 16 bases lay in between. The CDR3 DNA reads as TGTGCCAGCAGCCTACAGGGAGTGGTGGCCAAAAACATTCAGTACTTC. Its protein product is CASSLQGVVAKNIQYF.